This T cell receptor beta chain came from a study of spatial heterogeneity in lung cancer. Study information: Donation came from 70 or so patients with untreated early-stage non-small cell lung cancer. The average appearance count of each unique TCR and UMI combination in raw reads was more than 9.5. General study points: There were more appearances of ubiquitous expanded tumor TCRs in blood at resection than at follow-up.

The time point is: blood at routine non-recurrence follow-up after resection. The study sequenced unsorted whole RNA from tumor, nontumor lung or frozen PBMC. The CDR3 extends over 16 amino acids. V shed 4 bases and J 0 bases; nucleotides not matched to a gene: 3. Germline CDR1 is SGHNT and CDR2 is YYREEE (reference sequence). TCR cDNA molecules each carried a unique molecular identifier. TCRdb reanalysed the 5' RACE reads using MiXCR and keeps one entry per CDR3 protein. The sample contains around 110,000 distinct CDR3 sequences, less than 15% of which appear only once. This clonotype has more than one count but fewer than ten. Its antigen remains unidentified.

Here the sequenced sample was PBMCs, taken at follow-up. The origin of this receptor is a male donor with early-stage non-small cell lung cancer. This sequence joins TRBV5-4 and TRBJ2-6; 8 bases match TRBD2. CDR3 sequence: CASSLGTSSGANVLTF. The CDR3 DNA reads as TGTGCCAGCAGCCTGGGGACTAGCTCTGGGGCCAACGTCCTGACTTTC.